This entry lists 15 T cell receptor beta chains sequenced from one sample in a study of regulatory T cells in long-lasting Graves disease. The time point denotes: persistent/refractory GD, antithyroid drugs over 5 years with positive TRAb. Following extraction of RNA from PBMCs, that RNA was used to make the TCR library. TCR beta libraries were built with iRepertoire HTBI primers and Arm-PCR of CDR3 regions. TCRdb reprocessed the multiplex PCR reads with MiXCR, giving one entry per CDR3 protein. Here the sample spans fewer than 550,000 distinct CDR3 sequences, under 25% being singletons. The material was peripheral blood mononuclear cells (PBMCs), obtained when the disease was refractory, from a patient treated with antithyroid drugs. These receptors all stem from a female donor with Graves disease.

This clonotype was detected a few times. The chain recombines TRBV9 with TRBJ1-5; no clear D. V gave up 4 bases and J gave up 5 bases, with 16 bases separating them. Looked up from germline, CDR1 is SGDLS and CDR2 is YYNGEE. The length of the CDR3 is 15 residues. The chain's CDR3 is CASSRSPGVDQPQHF. The CDR3 DNA sequence: TGTGCCAGCAGCCGTAGCCCCGGGGTGGATCAGCCCCAGCATTTT.

Ten or more counts support this clonotype. This chain links TRBV2 with TRBJ1-1, with a weak D call TRBD1 (6 bases). In germline, CDR1 is SNHLY, CDR2 FYNNEI. There are 14 residues in the CDR3. Trimming took 3 bases from V and 5 from J, leaving 13 bases between them. In nucleotides, the CDR3 is TGTGCCAGCAGTGAGGAGGGGGTGTGGACTGAAGCTTTCTTT. Translating gives CASSEEGVWTEAFF.

Only a few counts were recorded for this clonotype. V and J are TRBV29-1 and TRBJ1-2; no definite D call. Germline V lookup: CDR1 SQVTM, CDR2 ANQGSEA. V lost 3 bases and J lost 3, with 5 bases in between. This CDR3 region has 11 residues. CDR3 region: CSVDGDYGYTF. CDR3 bases: TGCAGCGTTGACGGGGACTATGGCTACACCTTC.

This clonotype was recorded at least ten times. V gene TRBV27 combines with J gene TRBJ1-4; TRBD1 aligns across 10 bases. The CDR3 sequence is 17 residues long. The V gene end was trimmed by 0 bases and the J gene end by 3 bases; junction bases not matched to a gene: 4. Per the germline V gene, CDR1 is MNHEY and CDR2 is SMNVEV (reference sequence). CDR3 protein: CASSLSRDRGSNEKLFF. The CDR3 nucleotides are TGTGCCAGCAGTTTATCGAGGGACAGGGGTTCTAATGAAAAACTGTTTTTT.

This clonotype was detected only a few times. The rearrangement uses TRBV6-1 and TRBJ2-2; TRBD1 aligns across 8 bases. J gave up 4 bases and V 6 bases, and 7 bases lay outside the gene matches. This CDR3 contains 15 residues. CDR1 and CDR2 (germline): MNHNS, SASEGT. The CDR3 reads CASRPGQGITGELFF. The CDR3 nucleotides read TGTGCCAGCAGACCCGGACAGGGAATCACCGGGGAGCTGTTTTTT.

Points on this clonotype: The junction differs from germline at one of its ends, possibly a read error. The V gene is TRBV6-2 or TRBV6-3, the J gene TRBJ1-5; the D is unclear. The CDR3 totals 14 residues. Germline V gene data show CDR1 as MNHEY and CDR2 as SVGEGT. In nucleotides, the CDR3 is TGTACCAGCGAGTGGGCTCCCAGTGATTTTCCCCAGCATTTT. Translated, it gives CTSEWAPSDFPQHF.

The rearrangement joins TRBV5-1 to TRBJ2-2; TRBD1 matches at 7 bases. The CDR3 totals 16 residues. Germline CDR1 and CDR2: SGHRS and YFSETQ. J lost 2 bases, V lost 6 bases, and 10 bases had no gene match. This CDR3 reads CASNPTGARNTGELFF. CDR3 DNA: TGCGCCAGCAACCCAACAGGGGCGAGAAACACCGGGGAGCTGTTTTTT.

This clonotype was counted ten times or more. The rearrangement links TRBV11-2 to TRBJ2-5; D is perhaps TRBD2 (6 bases). Trimming shortened V by 5 bases and J by 2 bases, and 12 bases separated the two germline ends. The CDR3 loop spans 14 amino acids. Germline CDR1 is SGHAT and CDR2 is FQNNGV. The CDR3 sequence is CASSPERAQETQYF. CDR3 bases: TGTGCCAGCAGCCCTGAGCGGGCACAAGAGACCCAGTACTTC. Filled out from reference TRBV11-2 and TRBJ2-5, the complete variable domain reads EAGVAQSPRYKIIEKRQSVAFWCNPISGHATLYWYQQILGQGPKLLIQFQNNGVVDDSQLPKDRFSAERLKGVDSTLKIQPAKLEDSAVYLCASSPERAQETQYFGPGTRLLVL.

This clonotype occurred a few times. The chain is built from TRBV20-1 and TRBJ2-7; TRBD1 agrees at 8 bases. The CDR3 is 13 residues long. After removal of 7 bases from V and 5 bases from J, the junction contained 10 bases not matched to a gene. Germline CDR1 DFQATT, CDR2 SNEGSKA (reference sequence). The DNA of the CDR3 is TGCAGTGGAGCTCGGCAGGGGGCACACGAGCAGTACTTC. As protein: CSGARQGAHEQYF.

This clonotype was counted at least ten times. The CDR3 region has the DNA TGTGCCAGCAGTTTGGAACAGGGGTCCTACACCTTC. Its translation is CASSLEQGSYTF. J is TRBJ1-2 and V is TRBV28, with 7 bases that match TRBD1. J was trimmed by 10 bases and V by 3 bases; bases with no gene match: 5. Germline-derived CDR1 and CDR2 are MDHEN and SYDVKM. This CDR3 contains 12 residues.

The CDR3 region has the DNA TGTGCCAGTAGTATAGATCGAGGGGGAAGAGAGACCGGGGAGCTGTTTTTT. Residues: CASSIDRGGRETGELFF. V gene TRBV19 combines with J gene TRBJ2-2; D perhaps matches TRBD1 (6 bases). The germline CDR1 and CDR2 sequences are LNHDA and SQIVND (reference sequence). V lost 0 bases and J 5 bases, leaving 16 bases between the germline ends. The CDR3 covers 17 residues.

This clonotype occurred many times. The chain joins TRBV6-1 to TRBJ1-2, with 11 bases that match TRBD1. The CDR3 consists of 19 residues. The V segment lost 6 bases and the J segment 0 bases; nucleotides outside the gene matches: 15. Germline CDR1 and CDR2: MNHNS and SASEGT. For the CDR3, the DNA is TGTGCCAGCAGATCCGGACAGGGGGCGTTCTCATGGGCTAACTATGGCTACACCTTC. It translates to CASRSGQGAFSWANYGYTF.

Ten or more counts support this clonotype. V gene TRBV28 combines with J gene TRBJ2-7; 14 bases agree with TRBD2. This CDR3 spans 20 amino acids. V shed 2 bases and J 6 bases; nucleotides not matched to a gene: 18. Germline V gene sequence: CDR1 MDHEN, CDR2 SYDVKM. CDR3 loop: CASSLATGGLAGDSLFEQYF. The CDR3, as DNA: TGTGCCAGCAGTTTAGCCACTGGGGGACTAGCGGGAGACAGTCTGTTCGAGCAGTACTTC.

This clonotype was detected only a few times. The CDR3 DNA follows: TGCAGCGTTGGGTACGGAGCTTTCTTT. Its translation: CSVGYGAFF. This sequence joins TRBV29-1 and TRBJ1-1; no definite D call. The V gene lost 4 bases and the J gene lost 10 bases, with 7 bases spanning the gap. CDR3 length: 9 residues. Germline CDR1 is SQVTM and CDR2 is ANQGSEA.

This clonotype was counted at least ten times. The CDR3 loop reads CASSIMVQGNQPQHF. The CDR3, as DNA: TGTGCCAGTAGTATAATGGTCCAGGGCAATCAGCCCCAGCATTTT. This chain connects TRBV19 to TRBJ1-5; D is unclear. Germline V gene data show CDR1 as LNHDA and CDR2 as SQIVND (reference sequence). Trimming took 2 bases from V and 2 from J, leaving 10 bases between them. The CDR3 is made up of 15 amino acids.